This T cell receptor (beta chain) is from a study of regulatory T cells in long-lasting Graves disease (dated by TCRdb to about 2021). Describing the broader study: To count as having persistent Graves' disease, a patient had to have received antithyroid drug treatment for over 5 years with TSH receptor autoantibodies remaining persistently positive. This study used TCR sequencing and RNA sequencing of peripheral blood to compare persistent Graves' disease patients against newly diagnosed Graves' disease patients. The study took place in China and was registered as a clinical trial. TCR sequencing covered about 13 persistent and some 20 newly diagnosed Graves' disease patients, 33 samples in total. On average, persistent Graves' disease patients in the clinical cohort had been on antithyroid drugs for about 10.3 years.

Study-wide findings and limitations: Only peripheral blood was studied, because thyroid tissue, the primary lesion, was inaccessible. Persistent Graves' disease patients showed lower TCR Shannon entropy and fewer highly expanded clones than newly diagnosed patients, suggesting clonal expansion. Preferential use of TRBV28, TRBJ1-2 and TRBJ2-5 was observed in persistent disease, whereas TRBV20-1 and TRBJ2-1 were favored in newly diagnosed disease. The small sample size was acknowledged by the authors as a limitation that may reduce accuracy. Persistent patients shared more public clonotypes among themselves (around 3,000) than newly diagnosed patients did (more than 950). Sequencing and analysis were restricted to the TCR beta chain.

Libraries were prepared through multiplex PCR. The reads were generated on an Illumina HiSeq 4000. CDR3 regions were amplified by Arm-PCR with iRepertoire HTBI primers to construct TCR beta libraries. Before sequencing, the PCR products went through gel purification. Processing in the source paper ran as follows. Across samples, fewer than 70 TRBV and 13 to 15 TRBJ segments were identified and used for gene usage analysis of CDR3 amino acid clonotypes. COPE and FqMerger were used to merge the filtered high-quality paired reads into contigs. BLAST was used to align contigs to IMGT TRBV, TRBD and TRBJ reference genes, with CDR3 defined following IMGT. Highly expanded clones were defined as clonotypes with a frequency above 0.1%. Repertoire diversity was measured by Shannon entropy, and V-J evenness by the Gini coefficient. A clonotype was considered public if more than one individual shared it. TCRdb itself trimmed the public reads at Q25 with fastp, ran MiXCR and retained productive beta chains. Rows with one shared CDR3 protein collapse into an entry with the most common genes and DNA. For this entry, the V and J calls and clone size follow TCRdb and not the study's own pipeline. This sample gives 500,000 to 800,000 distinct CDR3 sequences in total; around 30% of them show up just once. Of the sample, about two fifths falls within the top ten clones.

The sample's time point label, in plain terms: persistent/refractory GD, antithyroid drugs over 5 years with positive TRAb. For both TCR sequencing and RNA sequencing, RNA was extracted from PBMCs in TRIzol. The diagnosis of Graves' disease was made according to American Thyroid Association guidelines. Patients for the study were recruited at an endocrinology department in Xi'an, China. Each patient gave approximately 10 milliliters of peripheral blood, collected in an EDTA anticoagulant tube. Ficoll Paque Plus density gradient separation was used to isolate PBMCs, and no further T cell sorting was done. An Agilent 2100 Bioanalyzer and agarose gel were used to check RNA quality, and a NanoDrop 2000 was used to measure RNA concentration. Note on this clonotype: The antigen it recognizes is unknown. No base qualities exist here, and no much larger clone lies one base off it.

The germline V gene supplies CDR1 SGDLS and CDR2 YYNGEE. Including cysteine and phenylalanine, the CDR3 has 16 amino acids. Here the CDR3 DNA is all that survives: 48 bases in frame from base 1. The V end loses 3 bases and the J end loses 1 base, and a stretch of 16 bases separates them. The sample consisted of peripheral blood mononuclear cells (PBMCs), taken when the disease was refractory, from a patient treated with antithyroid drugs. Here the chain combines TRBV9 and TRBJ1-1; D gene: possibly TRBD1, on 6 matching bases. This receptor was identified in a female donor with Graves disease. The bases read TGTGCCAGCAGCGCAGTGGGGAGGGGGGGGAACACTGAAGCTTTCTTT. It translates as CASSAVGRGGNTEAFF.